The entry that follows covers one TCR beta chain sequence. Germline lookup yields CDR1 MDHEN and CDR2 SYDVKM. The CDR3 spans 12 residues. V dropped 8 bases and J dropped 7 bases, with 14 bases sitting between them. The sample belongs to a study of blood T cell repertoires in COVID-19. Study information: Acute-phase and convalescent COVID-19 samples originated in the United States, Italy and Spain.

A Seattle source enrolled patients during active infection and followed them longitudinally. Source study methods: The authors estimated nucleated cell counts from reference gene primer amplification. The assay was immunoSEQ multiplex PCR, and TCRdb's table has in-frame clones only and misses some. The V and J calls and clone size come from that table; D and trimming were worked out from the DNA. Of roughly 200,000 clones listed, around 86% were seen once; the top ten hold 8% to 9%. The chain links TRBV28 to TRBJ1-2, with a possible D match to TRBD1 (5 bases). This sequence was found in a woman aged 80 or over with COVID-19, enrolled during active disease. The specimen was peripheral blood. The CDR3: CASGTPGFGYTF. DNA for the CDR3: TGTGCCAGCGGAACTCCAGGGTTTGGCTACACCTTC.